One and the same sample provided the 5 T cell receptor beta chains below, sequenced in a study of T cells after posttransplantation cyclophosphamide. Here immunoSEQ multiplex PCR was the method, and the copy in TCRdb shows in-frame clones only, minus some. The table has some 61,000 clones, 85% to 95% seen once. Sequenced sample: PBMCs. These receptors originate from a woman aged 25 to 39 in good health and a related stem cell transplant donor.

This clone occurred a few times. The CDR3 DNA sequence: TGTGCCAGCAGGAAACAGGGGGCCTGTCCACGCACCTTCTATGGCTACACCTTC. Residues: CASRKQGACPRTFYGYTF. The gene calls are TRBV6-4 and TRBJ1-2; 9 bases line up with TRBD1. V dropped 6 bases and J dropped 4; count of bases not matched to a gene: 18. The CDR3 totals 18 residues. The V gene's germline CDR1 is MRHNA and CDR2 SNTAGT.

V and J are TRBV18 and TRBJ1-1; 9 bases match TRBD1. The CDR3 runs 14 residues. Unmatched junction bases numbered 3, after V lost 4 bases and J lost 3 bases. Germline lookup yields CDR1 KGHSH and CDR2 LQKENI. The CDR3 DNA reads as TGTGCCAGCTCACGGGGACAGGGCCACACTGAAGCTTTCTTT. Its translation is CASSRGQGHTEAFF.

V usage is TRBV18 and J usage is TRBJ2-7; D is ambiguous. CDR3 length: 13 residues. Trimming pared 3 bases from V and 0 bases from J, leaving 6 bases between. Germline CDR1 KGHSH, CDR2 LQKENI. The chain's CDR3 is CASSPQNSYEQYF. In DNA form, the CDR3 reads TGTGCCAGCTCACCCCAGAACTCCTACGAGCAGTACTTC.

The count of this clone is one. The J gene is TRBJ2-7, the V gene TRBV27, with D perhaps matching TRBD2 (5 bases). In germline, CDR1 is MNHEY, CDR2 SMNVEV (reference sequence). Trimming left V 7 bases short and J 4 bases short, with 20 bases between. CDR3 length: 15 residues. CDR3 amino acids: CASTLAPGKGYEQYF. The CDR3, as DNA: TGTGCCAGCACCCTAGCCCCGGGGAAAGGGTACGAGCAGTACTTC.

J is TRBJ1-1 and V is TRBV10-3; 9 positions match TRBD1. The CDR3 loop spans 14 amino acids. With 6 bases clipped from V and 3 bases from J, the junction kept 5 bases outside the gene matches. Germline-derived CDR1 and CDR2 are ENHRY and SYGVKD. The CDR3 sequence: CAISRTGEDTEAFF. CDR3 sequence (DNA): TGTGCCATCAGCCGGACAGGGGAAGACACTGAAGCTTTCTTT.